These 30 T cell receptor beta chains were all obtained from the same sample, sequenced in a study of cytomegalovirus exposure and HLA in healthy donors. Both 60 Vbeta primers and 13 Jbeta primers went into the PCR. Data came from immunoSEQ multiplex PCR; TCRdb stores just in-frame clones and leaves some out. The profile shows 120,000 to 150,000 clones, roughly 76% of them singletons. The specimen sequenced was PBMCs. The source of these receptors is a female donor in good health and CMV-seronegative.

The chain has TRBV11-2 and TRBJ1-2; D perhaps matches TRBD1 (6 bases). V gave up 5 bases and J gave up 2 bases, with 9 bases separating them. Germline V gene sequence: CDR1 SGHAT, CDR2 FQNNGV. This CDR3 spans 13 amino acids. CDR3 nucleotides: TGTGCCAGCAGCCGACAGGAGAACTATGGCTACACCTTC. Translation: CASSRQENYGYTF.

The rearrangement links TRBV5-6 to TRBJ1-6, with a weak D call TRBD1 (5 bases). V lost 0 bases and J 14 bases, leaving 21 bases between the germline ends. The CDR3 has 16 amino acids. CDR1 SGHDT and CDR2 YYEEEE come from the germline V gene. The CDR3 protein is CASSLAGGQGLGALHF. The CDR3 DNA reads as TGTGCCAGCAGCTTGGCGGGTGGGCAGGGCCTTGGGGCCCTCCACTTT.

The chain joins TRBV11-3 to TRBJ2-7; no firm D call. This CDR3 is built from 10 residues. Trimming shortened V by 8 bases and J by 2 bases, and 4 bases separated the two germline ends. Looked up from germline, CDR1 is SGHNT and CDR2 is YENEEA. The CDR3 nucleotides are TGTGCCAGCGGCCCCTACGAGCAGTACTTC. Protein: CASGPYEQYF.

The chain uses TRBV6-1 and TRBJ1-1; weak D call: TRBD1 (6 bases). The ends were cut back, 11 bases at V and 1 base at J, with 14 bases in the middle. In germline, CDR1 is MNHNS, CDR2 SASEGT. The CDR3 consists of 13 residues. This chain's CDR3 is CAGEGQTNTEAFF. Written as DNA, the CDR3 is TGTGCCGGAGAAGGACAGACGAACACTGAAGCTTTCTTT.

This clone was observed a few times. V gene TRBV5-6 combines with J gene TRBJ1-1; D possibly corresponds to TRBD1 (5 bases). This CDR3 has 13 residues. The germline CDR1 and CDR2 sequences are SGHDT and YYEEEE. Deletions cut 0 bases from V and 8 bases from J, with 11 bases between. The CDR3: CASSLADGHEAFF. The DNA for the CDR3 is TGTGCCAGCAGCTTGGCGGACGGACACGAAGCTTTCTTT.

This sequence joins TRBV9 and TRBJ2-5; TRBD2 agrees at 8 bases. The CDR3 runs 14 residues. Germline trimming cut 2 bases from V and 1 base from J; bases unmatched to any gene: 1. Germline CDR1 is SGDLS and CDR2 is YYNGEE. Here the CDR3 DNA reads TGTGCCAGCAGCGTCGGGGGGGTCCAAGAGACCCAGTACTTC. Translation gives CASSVGGVQETQYF.

The CDR3 region is CASSLVLDTSYEQYF. The CDR3, as DNA: TGCGCCAGCAGCTTGGTTCTTGATACTAGCTACGAGCAGTACTTC. J is TRBJ2-7 and V is TRBV5-1, with D perhaps matching TRBD2 (5 bases). Germline CDR1 and CDR2: SGHRS and YFSETQ. V was shortened by 0 bases and J by 3 bases, with 13 bases between the two germline ends. The CDR3 length is 15 residues.

For the CDR3, the DNA is TGTGCCAGCAGTGAAGGGTCTAGCGGGAGCATCTACAATGAGCAGTTCTTC. It codes for CASSEGSSGSIYNEQFF. The chain combines TRBV2 with TRBJ2-1; 10 positions match TRBD2. V gave up 1 base and J gave up 3 bases; unmatched junction bases: 6. The CDR3 has 17 residues. The germline gives CDR1 SNHLY, CDR2 FYNNEI.

This clone came up a few times. The chain links TRBV19 to TRBJ1-2; the D gene is possibly TRBD1 (6 bases). This CDR3 region has 14 residues. V was pared by 6 bases and J by 5 bases, with 16 bases between. From germline, CDR1 is LNHDA and CDR2 SQIVND (reference sequence). In DNA, the CDR3 is TGTGCCAGTAGCGGACAGCGAGGGGAATATGGCTACACCTTC. It translates to CASSGQRGEYGYTF.

The V call is TRBV2, the J call TRBJ1-2; D is undetermined. The germline V and J ends were trimmed by 1 base and 7 bases, with 4 bases remaining between them. Germline lookup yields CDR1 SNHLY and CDR2 FYNNEI. The CDR3 loop spans 11 amino acids. Here the CDR3 DNA reads TGTGCCAGCAGTGAAGAGCGTGGCTACACCTTC. It specifies CASSEERGYTF.

This clone was counted once. This rearrangement joins TRBV10-3 to TRBJ1-2, with 12 bases fitting TRBD1. Germline V gene lookup returns CDR1 ENHRY and CDR2 SYGVKD. J gave up 5 bases and V 11 bases, and 12 bases lay outside the gene matches. The CDR3 length is 15 residues. As DNA, the CDR3 is TGTGCCGCGCTTGAAGCGGGACAGGGGGCATATGGCTACACCTTC. This codes for CAALEAGQGAYGYTF.

J is TRBJ1-2 and V is TRBV6-6; D might be TRBD1 (5 bases). The CDR3 runs 13 residues. Trimming took 6 bases from V and 8 from J, leaving 16 bases between them. CDR1 and CDR2 from the germline V gene are MNHNY and SVGAGI (reference sequence). CDR3 sequence (DNA): TGTGCCAGCAGCTCCACGGAGGGGTGGGGCTACACCTTC. Translation gives CASSSTEGWGYTF.

This clone occurred once. The CDR3 nucleotides are TGCGCCAGCAGCTTGGGACTTTCACGAGGACAGGGCTACACCTTC. Residues: CASSLGLSRGQGYTF. The chain uses TRBV5-1 and TRBJ1-2; a weak D match, TRBD1 (6 bases). This CDR3 spans 15 amino acids. Trimming left V 0 bases short and J 8 bases short, with 17 bases between. Germline V gene data show CDR1 as SGHRS and CDR2 as YFSETQ.

This clone occurred a few times. The chain joins TRBV7-9 to TRBJ2-1; the D is unclear. Germline-derived CDR1 and CDR2 are SEHNR and FQNEAQ (reference sequence). Trimming left V 1 base short and J 5 bases short, with 6 bases between. The CDR3 runs to 13 residues. The CDR3 coding sequence is TGTGCCAGCAGCTTAGGGCAAGACAATGAGCAGTTCTTC. It encodes CASSLGQDNEQFF.

V gene TRBV5-5 combines with J gene TRBJ1-2, with D maybe TRBD1 (6 bases). From germline, CDR1 is SGHKS and CDR2 YYEKEE (reference sequence). Trimming stripped 5 bases from V and 8 bases from J, with 16 bases between. CDR3 length: 13 amino acids. This chain's CDR3 is CASRDPGEAGYTF. CDR3 nucleotides: TGTGCCAGCAGGGACCCAGGGGAAGCAGGCTACACCTTC.

This chain uses TRBV5-1 with TRBJ2-7; 7 bases map to TRBD1. The CDR3 has 15 residues. Losses at the gene ends were 0 bases for V and 0 bases for J; bases not matched to a gene: 3. The V gene's germline CDR1 is SGHRS and CDR2 YFSETQ. CDR3 sequence (DNA): TGCGCCAGCAGCTTGGGAGCAGGGGGCTCCTACGAGCAGTACTTC. As protein: CASSLGAGGSYEQYF.

The rearrangement joins TRBV5-5 to TRBJ2-7; 9 bases are a match to TRBD2. CDR1 is SGHKS and CDR2 is YYEKEE in the germline V gene (reference sequence). V lost 1 base to trimming and J lost 5 bases; unmatched junction nucleotides: 7. The CDR3 runs to 15 residues. The CDR3 protein is CASSLYLAGLDEQYF. In nucleotides, the CDR3 is TGTGCCAGCAGCTTGTATCTAGCGGGGTTGGACGAGCAGTACTTC.

V is TRBV27 and J is TRBJ2-7, with a weak D call TRBD2 (6 bases). In germline, CDR1 is MNHEY, CDR2 SMNVEV (reference sequence). This CDR3 region has 16 residues. V shed 2 bases and J shed 4 bases, with 18 bases lying between them. In nucleotides, the CDR3 is TGTGCCAGCAGTTTAAAGGCGCGGGGTGGATATTACGAGCAGTACTTC. It translates to CASSLKARGGYYEQYF.

The J gene is TRBJ1-2, the V gene TRBV10-3; D is uncertain. V was pared by 9 bases and J by 2 bases, with 10 bases between. Germline CDR1 is ENHRY and CDR2 is SYGVKD. This CDR3 spans 12 amino acids. The chain's CDR3 is CAIPTANYGYTF. DNA for the CDR3: TGTGCCATTCCTACCGCCAACTATGGCTACACCTTC.

The chain uses TRBV5-1 and TRBJ2-2; TRBD2 matches 13 bases. Trimming cost V 0 bases and J 2 bases; bases outside gene matches: 7. This CDR3 spans 19 amino acids. The germline gives CDR1 SGHRS, CDR2 YFSETQ. The CDR3, as DNA: TGCGCCAGCAGCTTGGCGCGAAGACTAGCGGGAGGAAACACCGGGGAGCTGTTTTTT. Protein product: CASSLARRLAGGNTGELFF.

The CDR3 DNA is TGTGCCAGCAGCCCCCACAGGGGACCCTACGAGCAGTACTTC. Its protein product is CASSPHRGPYEQYF. The V and J genes are TRBV7-3 and TRBJ2-7, with 7 bases fitting TRBD1. The trim removed 5 bases at V and 2 bases at J, leaving 6 bases unmatched. There are 14 residues in the CDR3. Germline lookup yields CDR1 SGHTA and CDR2 FQGTGA.

This clone was found a few times. The junction departs from germline at one end; a sequencing error may be responsible. The genes are TRBV7-7 and TRBJ2-5, with D unresolved. The CDR3 is 13 amino acids. Germline CDR1 SSHAT, CDR2 FNYEAQ (reference sequence). CDR3 nucleotide sequence: TGTGCTAGCAGCCGGGTGGGTCGAGAGACCCAGTACTTC. This gives the protein CASSRVGRETQYF.

This chain joins TRBV29-1 and TRBJ2-7; D not resolved. V gave up 5 bases and J gave up 3 bases, with 14 bases separating them. The CDR3 is made up of 13 amino acids. The germline gives CDR1 SQVTM, CDR2 ANQGSEA. The CDR3 nucleotides are TGCAGCGTTTACGGGTCGTTCGACTACGAGCAGTACTTC. Translation gives CSVYGSFDYEQYF.

V and J are TRBV7-8 and TRBJ2-7, with D perhaps matching TRBD2 (7 bases). Germline V gene sequence: CDR1 SGHVS, CDR2 FQNEAQ. CDR3 length equals 14 residues. The germline V and J ends were trimmed by 2 bases and 2 bases, with 10 bases remaining between them. Written as DNA, the CDR3 is TGTGCCAGCAGCTTAAGGGGGGGGCCCTACGAGCAGTACTTC. It is translated as CASSLRGGPYEQYF. Looking up the rest from reference TRBV7-8 and TRBJ2-7 gives the full variable domain: GAGVSQSPRYKVAKRGQDVALRCDPISGHVSLFWYQQALGQGPEFLTYFQNEAQLDKSGLPSDRFFAERPEGSVSTLKIQRTQQEDSAVYLCASSLRGGPYEQYFGPGTRLTVT.

V gene TRBV15 combines with J gene TRBJ1-3; TRBD1 agrees at 8 bases. The CDR3 length is 16 residues. Unmatched junction bases numbered 5, after V lost 0 bases and J lost 4 bases. CDR1 LNHNV and CDR2 YYDKDF come from the germline V gene (reference sequence). The chain's CDR3 is CATSRDSWTGGNTIYF. The CDR3 coding sequence is TGTGCCACCAGCAGAGATTCTTGGACAGGGGGAAACACCATATATTTT.

The rearrangement joins TRBV7-7 to TRBJ2-1, with a possible D match to TRBD1 (5 bases). Germline lookup yields CDR1 SSHAT and CDR2 FNYEAQ (reference sequence). The CDR3 contains 13 residues. The CDR3 DNA reads as TGTGCTAGCTGCGCAGGGTTAGGCAATGAGCAGTTCTTC. As protein: CASCAGLGNEQFF.

The V and J genes are TRBV2 and TRBJ2-1; possibly TRBD1 for D (5 bases). The CDR3 totals 15 residues. Deletions cut 0 bases from V and 11 bases from J, with 17 bases between. Germline CDR1 SNHLY, CDR2 FYNNEI. CDR3 protein: CASSEAKGPPGKQFF. The CDR3 DNA follows: TGTGCCAGCAGTGAAGCGAAGGGGCCCCCGGGTAAGCAGTTCTTC. The full variable domain, with the rest looked up from reference TRBV2 and TRBJ2-1, is EPEVTQTPSHQVTQMGQEVILRCVPISNHLYFYWYRQILGQKVEFLVSFYNNEISEKSEIFDDQFSVERPDGSNFTLKIRSTKLEDSAMYFCASSEAKGPPGKQFFGPGTRLTVL.

V is TRBV28 and J is TRBJ1-3; 8 nucleotides align to TRBD1. This CDR3 has 13 residues. CDR1 is MDHEN and CDR2 is SYDVKM in the germline V gene. With V trimmed by 6 bases and J by 2 bases, 0 bases remained unmatched. For the CDR3, the DNA is TGTGCCAGCAGACAGGGGGCTGGAAACACCATATATTTT. Translated, it gives CASRQGAGNTIYF.

The genes are TRBV27 and TRBJ2-1, with 7 bases that match TRBD1. Germline V gives CDR1 MNHEY, CDR2 SMNVEV (reference sequence). Unmatched junction bases numbered 13, after V lost 8 bases and J lost 3 bases. The CDR3 length is 16 residues. In DNA form, the CDR3 reads TGTGCCAGCTCGAAGTACCGGGACAGAGTCTACAATGAGCAGTTCTTC. Its protein is CASSKYRDRVYNEQFF.

This clone showed up many times. The chain joins TRBV5-1 to TRBJ1-1; D possibly corresponds to TRBD1 (5 bases). Trimming took off 4 bases at V and 4 bases at J, with 14 bases between the two ends. The CDR3 sequence is 14 residues long. Germline V gives CDR1 SGHRS, CDR2 YFSETQ. This chain's CDR3 is CASSTGLSGTEAFF. The CDR3 DNA reads as TGCGCCAGCAGCACGGGACTAAGCGGCACTGAAGCTTTCTTT. The full variable domain, with the rest looked up from reference TRBV5-1 and TRBJ1-1, is KAGVTQTPRYLIKTRGQQVTLSCSPISGHRSVSWYQQTPGQGLQFLFEYFSETQRNKGNFPGRFSGRQFSNSRSEMNVSTLELGDSALYLCASSTGLSGTEAFFGQGTRLTVV.